The 5 T cell receptor beta chains reported below all come from one sample, sequenced in a study of CD8 T cells in Susac syndrome. Random hexamers primed reverse transcription of about 0.5 to 1 ug RNA. TCRdb fed the immunoSEQ multiplex PCR reads into MiXCR, producing one record per CDR3 protein. Found here are about 69,000 distinct CDR3 sequences, 95% of them singletons; the top ten hold over 0.2%. Sequenced sample: CD8+ T cells from PBMCs. The receptors derive from a human donor in good health.

CDR3 amino acids: CASSLISGANVLTF. As DNA, the CDR3 is TGTGCCAGCAGCTTAATCTCTGGGGCCAACGTCCTGACTTTC. This chain joins TRBV7-3 and TRBJ2-6; D is undetermined. The germline gives CDR1 SGHTA, CDR2 FQGTGA. The CDR3 totals 14 residues. V lost 1 base, J lost 0 bases, and 1 base lay in between.

The V call is TRBV7-8, the J call TRBJ2-5, with 9 bases aligning to TRBD2. Germline trimming cut 5 bases from V and 5 bases from J; bases unmatched to any gene: 12. Germline CDR1 and CDR2: SGHVS and FQNEAQ. This CDR3 is built from 16 residues. The CDR3 sequence is CASSLLAGRIRETQYF. The CDR3 DNA reads as TGTGCCAGCAGCCTTCTAGCGGGGCGAATTCGGGAGACCCAGTACTTC.

The chain links TRBV7-9 to TRBJ2-6; 8 bases agree with TRBD1. The ends lost 5 bases at V and 3 bases at J; junction bases unmatched: 9. CDR1 is SEHNR, CDR2 FQNEAQ, per germline (reference sequence). There are 17 residues in the CDR3. This CDR3 is CASSARGQEVGANVLTF. CDR3 bases: TGTGCCAGCAGCGCAAGGGGACAGGAAGTTGGGGCCAACGTCCTGACTTTC.

V gene TRBV29-1 combines with J gene TRBJ2-3; 8 bases align to TRBD1. CDR3 size: 19 residues. CDR1 and CDR2 from the germline V gene are SQVTM and ANQGSEA. After removal of 5 bases from V and 3 bases from J, the junction contained 22 bases not matched to a gene. CDR3 amino acids: CSVYGPQGAEAFRTDTQYF. CDR3 coding DNA: TGCAGCGTTTATGGCCCGCAGGGGGCTGAGGCGTTTCGGACAGATACGCAGTATTTT.

The sample holds one count of this clonotype. V gene TRBV19 combines with J gene TRBJ1-2; D is undetermined. Per the germline V gene, CDR1 is LNHDA and CDR2 is SQIVND (reference sequence). The CDR3 extends over 13 amino acids. Trimming pared 3 bases from V and 5 bases from J, leaving 10 bases between. The CDR3 DNA follows: TGTGCCAGTAGTATTACCGAGCGGTATGGCTACACCTTC. Translating gives CASSITERYGYTF.